The present TCR beta chain was sequenced within a study of T cell repertoires in cytomegalovirus infection. Study-level information: Matching HLA type, along with CMV infection, was indicated by public TCR beta signatures.

The V end lost 9 bases, the J end lost 5 bases, and 16 bases lay between the germline ends. This CDR3 is built from 13 residues. A word on this clonotype: The antigen is unknown.

Study observations and caveats: Frequencies of public TCR beta families were cumulated, and this identified carriers of CMV plus the relevant HLA. Dominating the ex vivo response were TCR beta clonotypes that were CMV-specific and HLA-C-restricted.

One entry per CDR3 protein results from TCRdb running MiXCR on the reads. The sample includes about 470,000 distinct CDR3 sequences, under 55% of them seen just once. The sample here was cultured PBMCs, taken from culture after CMV antigen stimulation. The chain carries TRBV23-1 and TRBJ2-5; D perhaps matches TRBD1 (6 bases). TRBV23-1 is marked as an open reading frame, function uncertain. The sequence was obtained from a human donor in good health (CMV status not recorded). Some clones in this sample may be carry-over from other donors' samples. CDR3 nucleotide sequence: TGCGCCAGTTACAGGGCACGCGTGGAGACCCAGTACTTC. It codes for CASYRARVETQYF.